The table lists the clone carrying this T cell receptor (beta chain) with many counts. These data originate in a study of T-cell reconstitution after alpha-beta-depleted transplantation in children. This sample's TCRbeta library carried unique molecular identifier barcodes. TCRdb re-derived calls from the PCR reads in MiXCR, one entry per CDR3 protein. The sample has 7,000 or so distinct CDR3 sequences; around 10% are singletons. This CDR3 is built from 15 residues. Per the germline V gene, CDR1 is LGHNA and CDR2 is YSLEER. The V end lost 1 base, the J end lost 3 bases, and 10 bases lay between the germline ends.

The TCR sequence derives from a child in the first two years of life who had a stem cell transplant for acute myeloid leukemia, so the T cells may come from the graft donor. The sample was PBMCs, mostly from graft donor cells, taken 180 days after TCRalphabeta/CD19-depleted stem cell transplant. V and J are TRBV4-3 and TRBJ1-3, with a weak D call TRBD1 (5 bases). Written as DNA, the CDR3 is TGCGCCAGCAGCCAAGTTTGGGACGATGGAAACACCATATATTTT. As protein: CASSQVWDDGNTIYF.